A selection of T cell receptor beta chains follows, all from one sample in a study of T cells in localized non-small cell lung cancer. Using immunoSEQ multiplex PCR, the repertoire was profiled, and TCRdb retains in-frame clones only, with some absent. This table has 13,000 to 15,000 clones, approximately 89% appearing once. Specimen: peripheral blood mononuclear cells, collected before any cancer treatment. These receptors all stem from a man between 40 and 69 years old with stage III lung adenocarcinoma. The conserved cysteine and the conserved F or W are not part of the CDR3 here. The size entry is marked missing in some rows and otherwise reads once, few, many or a size class.

clone_size	v_call	cdr3_aa
once	TRBV7-2	ASSFTAKNIQY
-	TRBV11-1	ASSYGPSYEQY
-	TRBV2	ASSPVGGIGDEQF
-	TRBV5-5	ASSATSFRNEQF
once	TRBV10-3	AISESWGLAGGQDTQY
-	TRBV6-4	ASSVDGGTSYEQF
-	TRBV13	ASSSGRADTQY
few	TRBV28	ASGRETQY
-	TRBV7-9	ASRGQSYQETQY
-	TRBV5-4	ASSLYNEQF
-	TRBV6-4	ASSVLAGVGELF
-	TRBV6-4	ASSEGGRYGYT
-	TRBV6-4	ASSDAWRPNTEAF
-	TRBV4-3	ASSQEGSGSYNEQF
-	TRBV19	ASSMATSGNHNEQF
few	TRBV7-2	ASSLDNAYEQY
-	TRBV29-1	SVRDGSVVEQF
-	TRBV28	ASSTAGTGVGQPQH
-	TRBV2	ASSGQDEQF
-	TRBV9	ASSVLGTGDRRDTQY
-	TRBV19	ASSGYDRMVYGYT
-	TRBV18	ASSRANLGEKLF
-	TRBV19	ASSIVEGTDTQY
-	TRBV11-2	ASSPKNLDRGTYEQY
-	TRBV6-1	ASRLTQNYEQY
-	TRBV19	ASSPPWENTEAF
-	TRBV7-2	ASSLGGQLNEKLF
-	TRBV28	ASSFLGESYEQY
-	TRBV2	ASSGSGTGNTIY
once	TRBV28	ASSLGGSASYEQY
-	TRBV5-6	ASSLDSGPFYGYT
once	TRBV27	ASSFSGYSYEQY
-	TRBV4-2	ASSQGLAGGNPYEQY
once	TRBV7-8	ASSLFKNTEAF
-	TRBV29-1	SVEGSQTGGEETQY
-	TRBV28	ASSSVRQGKETQY
once	TRBV5-1	ASSTGDPLNTEAF
once	TRBV4-2	ASSQSSGREGEQY
-	TRBV27	ASSPGGFEQY
-	TRBV5-1	ASSLGGRTSGSYEQY
-	TRBV7-9	ASSPLGLAGELF
-	TRBV5-5	ASSLGVLADTDTQY
-	TRBV28	ASRHRAETQY
once	TRBV6-1	ASSGTDDEQY
-	TRBV5-6	ASSPFTSGASYEQY
-	TRBV5-7	ASSSAPGQERVENTEAF
-	TRBV5-1	ASSLGDYKDTQY
once	TRBV28	ASTILGGVTEAF
-	TRBV7-2	ASSMDRGEQF
-	TRBV19	ASSLPSDRAYQPQH
-	TRBV5-1	ASSLVPGSRETQY
few	TRBV2	ASSVRVNTEAF
-	TRBV4-3	ASSQDRSRPHSVDEQF
-	TRBV29-1	SVETGVAEQY
-	TRBV7-8	ASSLGQGYGYT
-	TRBV27	ASSGGGRLWDTQY
-	TRBV30	AWGDFPYEQY
-	TRBV21-1	ASLWRPRAYEQY
few	TRBV28	ASSFSGRDSNQPQH
-	TRBV10-2	ASTPRTVTGELF